A selection of T cell receptor beta chains follows, all from one sample in a study of T cell responses to AZD1222 COVID-19 vaccine. Produced via immunoSEQ multiplex PCR; TCRdb's table is partial and in-frame only. This table holds 79,000 or so clones, more than 60% found once. The sample here was peripheral blood, taken 28 days after the second dose of the MenACWY control vaccine. Receptors originate from an adult who received the MenACWY meningococcal vaccine as a control. CDR3s include the opening cysteine and the closing phenylalanine or tryptophan. D genes are given only for firm matches. Size is stated for part of the rows, as once, few or many counts, or as a class when the clone is expanded.

14 | TRBD1 | once | TRBJ2-2 | TRBV5-1 | TGCGCCAGCAGCTTGGCAGGGGGCACCGGGGAGCTGTTTTTT | CASSLAGGTGELFF
13 | NA | NA | TRBJ1-1 | TRBV29-1 | TGCAGCGCTGGTAAGGATACGAACACTGAAGCTTTCTTT | CSAGKDTNTEAFF
14 | NA | NA | TRBJ2-3 | TRBV6-1 | TGTGCCAGCAGCTCCGGGACACCCACAGATACGCAGTATTTT | CASSSGTPTDTQYF
11 | NA | few | TRBJ2-7 | TRBV20-1 | TGCAGTGCTAGTAATATGGTCGACAAGTACTTC | CSASNMVDKYF
14 | NA | NA | TRBJ2-2 | TRBV28 | TGTGCCAGCAGTTTCCCCACTCGGGGCGGGGAGCTGTTTTTT | CASSFPTRGGELFF
12 | NA | few | TRBJ2-7 | TRBV6-5 | TGTGCCAGCAGTTGGAGTAAGGGAGAGCAGTACTTC | CASSWSKGEQYF
15 | NA | NA | TRBJ1-3 | TRBV30 | TGTGCCTGGAGTGTTAACGACCCCTCTGGAAACACCATATATTTT | CAWSVNDPSGNTIYF
16 | NA | NA | TRBJ1-1 | TRBV27 | TGTGCCAGCAGTTTAATTTCCTTCGGGGGAAGCACTGAAGCTTTCTTT | CASSLISFGGSTEAFF
15 | NA | few | TRBJ1-4 | TRBV28 | TGTGCCATCGAGAACCCAGGGGATCCTAATGAAAAACTGTTTTTT | CAIENPGDPNEKLFF
14 | NA | NA | TRBJ2-3 | TRBV7-2 | TGTGCCAGCAGCTTACAAGTGGGCACAGATACGCAGTATTTT | CASSLQVGTDTQYF
14 | NA | NA | TRBJ1-5 | TRBV6-5 | TGTGCCAGCATATCACAGGGCGGGAATCAGCCCCAGCATTTT | CASISQGGNQPQHF
15 | TRBD2 | NA | TRBJ2-3 | TRBV6-5 | TGTGCCAGCAGTTACGCGGCGGGAGTAACAGATACGCAGTATTTT | CASSYAAGVTDTQYF
15 | TRBD1 | NA | TRBJ1-5 | TRBV6-5 | TGTGCCAGCAGTCGGACAGGAGGGGACAATCAGCCCCAGCATTTT | CASSRTGGDNQPQHF
14 | NA | NA | TRBJ2-2 | TRBV19 | TGTGCCAGTAGAGATACAGGGTACTCCGGGGAGCTGTTTTTT | CASRDTGYSGELFF
13 | NA | NA | TRBJ1-1 | TRBV7-2 | TGTGCCAGCAGCGGGGAGCAGCACACTGAAGCTTTCTTT | CASSGEQHTEAFF
15 | TRBD1 | NA | TRBJ2-2 | TRBV30 | TGTGCCTGGAGTGGGGGGACAGTTGACACCGGGGAGCTGTTTTTT | CAWSGGTVDTGELFF
13 | NA | NA | TRBJ1-6 | TRBV12-3/TRBV12-4 | TGTGCCAGCAGTTTGACTTCGGATTCACCCCTCCACTTT | CASSLTSDSPLHF
15 | TRBD1 | NA | TRBJ1-1 | TRBV18 | TGTGCCAGCTCACCATCGGACAGGGCGAACACTGAAGCTTTCTTT | CASSPSDRANTEAFF
13 | NA | NA | TRBJ1-2 | TRBV7-2 | TGTGCCAGCAGCTTAGCGGAACTATATGGCTACACCTTC | CASSLAELYGYTF
14 | NA | NA | TRBJ1-1 | TRBV5-1 | TGCGCCAGCAGCTTGGGACCTATGAACACTGAAGCTTTCTTT | CASSLGPMNTEAFF
14 | TRBD2 | NA | TRBJ2-1 | TRBV5-1 | TGCGCCTCCGGCGGGGGGGGTTGGAACAATGAGCAGTTCTTC | CASGGGGWNNEQFF
14 | NA | NA | TRBJ1-2 | TRBV5-6 | TGTGCCAGCAGCTTGTCCCCAGGATGGGATGGCTACACCTTC | CASSLSPGWDGYTF
12 | NA | NA | TRBJ1-1 | TRBV30 | TGTGCCTGGAGTTTACAGGTTCCGCGGGCTTTCTTT | CAWSLQVPRAFF
11 | TRBD1 | few | TRBJ1-1 | TRBV20-1 | TGCAGTGCTGACAGGGGCCCAGAAGCTTTCTTT | CSADRGPEAFF
15 | TRBD2 | NA | TRBJ2-5 | TRBV7-2 | TGTGCCAGCAGCCGGCGGACTAGCGGGGAAGAGACCCAGTACTTC | CASSRRTSGEETQYF
19 | TRBD1 | NA | TRBJ1-5 | TRBV28 | TGTGCCAGCCTAGCCTTCATTAATCGACAGGGTCGGGGCAATCAGCCCCAGCATTTT | CASLAFINRQGRGNQPQHF
14 | NA | NA | TRBJ2-6 | TRBV28 | TGTGCCAGCAGTGCCCCCTCTGGGGCCAACGTCCTGACTTTC | CASSAPSGANVLTF
14 | NA | NA | TRBJ1-6 | TRBV11-2 | TGTGCCAGCAGCTTAGGCTCCTATAATTCACCCCTCCACTTT | CASSLGSYNSPLHF
14 | NA | NA | TRBJ2-5 | TRBV2 | TGTGCCAGCAGTGGCTGGCGGGGCTTAGAGACCCAGTACTTC | CASSGWRGLETQYF
13 | NA | NA | TRBJ2-7 | TRBV28 | TGTGCCAGCAGTTTATTAGGGGACTACGAGCAGTACTTC | CASSLLGDYEQYF
14 | NA | once | TRBJ2-5 | TRBV10-3 | TGTGCCATCTCCCGGGACACGGGACGGGAGACCCAGTACTTC | CAISRDTGRETQYF
15 | TRBD1 | NA | TRBJ1-5 | TRBV28 | TGTGCCAGCAGTCGAGGGGACAGTCACGGTCAGCCCCAGCATTTT | CASSRGDSHGQPQHF
13 | NA | NA | TRBJ1-1 | TRBV4-2 | TGTGCCAGCAGCCAAGGGGGCAGGGAGGAAGCTTTCTTT | CASSQGGREEAFF
14 | NA | NA | TRBJ2-1 | TRBV5-1 | TGCGCCAGCAGCCCCATGGGGGGTCACAATGAGCAGTTCTTC | CASSPMGGHNEQFF
14 | NA | NA | TRBJ2-7 | TRBV10-3 | TGTGCCATCAGTGAGTCCTGGGTGTCCTACGAGCAGTACTTC | CAISESWVSYEQYF
13 | NA | NA | TRBJ2-7 | TRBV5-5 | TGTGCCAGCAGCTTGACTAGCCTAAGCGAGCAGTACTTC | CASSLTSLSEQYF
13 | NA | NA | TRBJ1-5 | TRBV3-1/TRBV3-2 | TGTGCCAGCAGCCAAGATGGGTTCAAGCCCCAGCATTTT | CASSQDGFKPQHF
16 | NA | NA | TRBJ2-2 | TRBV4-1 | TGCGCCAGCAGCCCAACCTGGGACCGACTCACCGGGGAGCTGTTTTTT | CASSPTWDRLTGELFF
16 | TRBD1 | NA | TRBJ2-2 | TRBV15 | TGTGCCACCAGCGGGCTGACAGGGCGGGTCACCGGGGAGCTGTTTTTT | CATSGLTGRVTGELFF
14 | TRBD1 | NA | TRBJ1-5 | TRBV19 | TGTGCCAGTAGTGTAGGGACAGGCCATCAGCCCCAGCATTTT | CASSVGTGHQPQHF
18 | NA | NA | TRBJ1-1 | TRBV5-6 | TGTGCCAGCAGCTTGTTCGTTCAGGGAAGACTCATGAACACTGAAGCTTTCTTT | CASSLFVQGRLMNTEAFF
14 | NA | few | TRBJ1-2 | TRBV11-2 | TGTGCCAGCAGCTCCGGCCCCTCTAACTATGGCTACACCTTC | CASSSGPSNYGYTF
14 | TRBD2 | NA | TRBJ2-7 | TRBV5-5 | TGTGCCAGCAGCTTGAGCGGGAGCTCCTACGAGCAGTACTTC | CASSLSGSSYEQYF
13 | NA | NA | TRBJ1-4 | TRBV20-1 | TGCAGTGCTAGTCGAAAGGTTAATGAAAAACTGTTTTTT | CSASRKVNEKLFF
16 | NA | NA | TRBJ2-1 | TRBV30 | TGTGCCTGGAGTGCTCCTAGCAGGGCTATCGACAATGAGCAGTTCTTC | CAWSAPSRAIDNEQFF
12 | NA | NA | TRBJ1-2 | TRBV3-1/TRBV3-2 | TGTGCCAGCAGCCAGGGCCTCTATGGCTACACCTTC | CASSQGLYGYTF
14 | NA | NA | TRBJ2-2 | TRBV7-3 | TGTGCCAGCAGCTTGGACCCGAACACCGGGGAGCTGTTTTTT | CASSLDPNTGELFF
12 | NA | NA | TRBJ2-7 | TRBV5-1 | TGCGCCAGCAGCTTGAACAGCTACGAGCAGTACTTC | CASSLNSYEQYF
14 | NA | NA | TRBJ2-1 | TRBV6-5 | TGTGCCAGCAGACTAGACAGGGCGGGAAATGAGCAGTTCTTC | CASRLDRAGNEQFF
18 | TRBD1 | few | TRBJ2-1 | TRBV6-6 | TGTGCCAGCAGTCTGAGTATGCCATGGACAGGGGCTTCCAATGAGCAGTTCTTC | CASSLSMPWTGASNEQFF
11 | NA | NA | TRBJ1-1 | TRBV29-1 | TGCAGCGTCGTCAGGAACACTGAAGCTTTCTTT | CSVVRNTEAFF
15 | TRBD1 | NA | TRBJ1-5 | TRBV30 | TGTGCCTGGAGTGAGGGGGCAGTAAGCAATCAGCCCCAGCATTTT | CAWSEGAVSNQPQHF
13 | NA | NA | TRBJ1-2 | TRBV7-9 | TGTGCCAGCAGCGCTCCTCCTGGCTATGGCTACACCTTC | CASSAPPGYGYTF
14 | TRBD1 | NA | TRBJ1-4 | TRBV5-5 | TGTGCCAGCAGCTGGGACAGGGATAATGAAAAACTGTTTTTT | CASSWDRDNEKLFF
14 | NA | NA | TRBJ2-5 | TRBV7-8 | TGTGCCAGCAGCTTAGGGACCCTCCAAGAGACCCAGTACTTC | CASSLGTLQETQYF
15 | TRBD2 | once | TRBJ2-3 | TRBV7-2 | TGTGCCAGCAGCTTAGGCGGGGGACGGACAGATACGCAGTATTTT | CASSLGGGRTDTQYF
18 | TRBD2 | NA | TRBJ2-1 | TRBV7-9 | TGTGCCAGCAGCTTATACGGGACTAGCGGGAGTCACTACAATGAGCAGTTCTTC | CASSLYGTSGSHYNEQFF
13 | NA | NA | TRBJ2-5 | TRBV12-3/TRBV12-4 | TGTGCCAGCAGTGCCTCAGGGTGGGAGACCCAGTACTTC | CASSASGWETQYF
16 | NA | NA | TRBJ1-6 | TRBV5-6 | TGTGCCAGCAGGCGTGGGCCCTGGGACTATAATTCACCCCTCCACTTT | CASRRGPWDYNSPLHF